The 21 T cell receptor beta chains listed next were all sequenced from one sample in a study of long-term antiretroviral therapy in people with HIV. Runs used v3.0 of the immunoSEQ assay and were done at survey level. TCRdb's table, derived via immunoSEQ multiplex PCR, lists solely in-frame clones and lacks some. This sample has under 45,000 clones, with roughly nine tenths found just once. Sequences were derived from unsorted PBMCs, sampled 1.2 years after starting antiretroviral therapy. The receptors were gathered from a woman between 50 and 59 years old with HIV.

The chain joins TRBV7-2 to TRBJ1-4; D is possibly TRBD1 (5 bases). Trimming cost V 0 bases and J 8 bases, with 10 bases left between them. Germline CDR1 SGHTA, CDR2 FQGNSA. The CDR3 contains 14 residues. CDR3 sequence: CASSLAGVGEKLFF. Written as DNA, the CDR3 is TGTGCCAGCAGCTTAGCAGGGGTTGGGGAAAAACTGTTTTTT. Variable domain in full (rest from reference TRBV7-2 and TRBJ1-4): GAGVSQSPSNKVTEKGKDVELRCDPISGHTALYWYRQSLGQGLEFLIYFQGNSAPDKSGLPSDRFSAERTGGSVSTLTIQRTQQEDSAVYLCASSLAGVGEKLFFGSGTQLSVL.

The gene calls are TRBV29-1 and TRBJ2-7; D gene uncertain. This CDR3 comprises 12 residues. V gave up 4 bases and J gave up 3 bases, with 10 bases separating them. Germline loops: CDR1 SQVTM, CDR2 ANQGSEA. The CDR3 bases are TGCAGCGTTGGCCAAGGCAACTACGAGCAGTACTTC. Its translation: CSVGQGNYEQYF.

This clone was seen only a few times. The chain couples TRBV6-5 to TRBJ1-6, with a weak D call TRBD1 (6 bases). The V gene lost 5 bases and the J gene lost 8 bases, with 16 bases spanning the gap. CDR1 MNHEY and CDR2 SVGAGI come from the germline V gene. This CDR3 contains 15 residues. Here the CDR3 DNA reads TGTGCCAGCAGTCTTAATGAACAGGGTGATTCACCCCTCCACTTT. Residues: CASSLNEQGDSPLHF.

This chain's CDR3 is CASSGAGTLNQPQHF. CDR3 DNA sequence: TGTGCCAGCAGCGGAGCCGGGACACTAAATCAGCCCCAGCATTTT. The rearrangement joins TRBV9 to TRBJ1-5; D perhaps matches TRBD1 (6 bases). Germline V gene sequence: CDR1 SGDLS, CDR2 YYNGEE. Trimming pared 3 bases from V and 4 bases from J, leaving 14 bases between. The length of the CDR3 is 15 residues.

The V call is TRBV27, the J call TRBJ2-3; tentative D call: TRBD1 (6 bases). This CDR3 contains 14 residues. V dropped 2 bases and J dropped 1 base, with 7 bases sitting between them. Germline CDR1 is MNHEY and CDR2 is SMNVEV (reference sequence). CDR3 sequence: CASSLRQGTDTQYF. DNA for the CDR3: TGTGCCAGCAGTTTAAGACAGGGCACAGATACGCAGTATTTT.

The chain is built from TRBV10-3 and TRBJ2-7; TRBD1 matches at 8 bases. The CDR3 contains 15 residues. Germline values: CDR1 ENHRY, CDR2 SYGVKD. V lost 10 bases to trimming and J lost 2 bases; unmatched junction nucleotides: 13. This chain's CDR3 is CASQPVTGGPYEQYF. CDR3 coding DNA: TGTGCCAGCCAACCGGTTACAGGGGGACCCTACGAGCAGTACTTC.

The rearrangement links TRBV9 to TRBJ1-5, with 7 nucleotides matching TRBD1. The length of the CDR3 is 14 residues. Per germline, CDR1 SGDLS and CDR2 YYNGEE. The V segment lost 3 bases and the J segment 3 bases; nucleotides outside the gene matches: 3. As DNA, the CDR3 is TGTGCCAGCAGCGCCGGACAGGACAATCAGCCCCAGCATTTT. This translates into CASSAGQDNQPQHF.

This clone was counted a few times. The chain carries TRBV10-3 and TRBJ2-2; TRBD1 is a possible D gene (5 bases). Deletions cut 10 bases from V and 3 bases from J, with 9 bases between. The CDR3 runs to 12 residues. Looked up from germline, CDR1 is ENHRY and CDR2 is SYGVKD. CDR3 coding DNA: TGTGCCACCCAGGGCTACACCGGGGAGCTGTTTTTT. It yields the protein CATQGYTGELFF.

V is TRBV30 and J is TRBJ2-4, with TRBD2 matching over 10 bases. Losses at the gene ends were 5 bases for V and 1 base for J; bases not matched to a gene: 8. The CDR3 consists of 16 residues. Looked up from germline, CDR1 is GTSNPN and CDR2 is SVGIG (reference sequence). The DNA for the CDR3 is TGTGCCTGGGCTAGAGCGGGGGGGTTTGCCAAAAACATTCAGTACTTC. This codes for CAWARAGGFAKNIQYF.

The chain is built from TRBV4-1 and TRBJ1-1; 10 bases match TRBD1. CDR3 length equals 17 residues. CDR1 is MGHRA and CDR2 is YSYEKL in the germline V gene. Unmatched junction bases numbered 5, after V lost 1 base and J lost 0 bases. In nucleotides, the CDR3 is TGCGCCAGCAGCCAAGGGACAGGGGGAGGAATGAACACTGAAGCTTTCTTT. It translates to CASSQGTGGGMNTEAFF.

The V gene is TRBV4-1, the J gene TRBJ1-2; D not resolved. V dropped 0 bases and J dropped 7 bases, with 12 bases sitting between them. This CDR3 spans 14 amino acids. The germline V gene has CDR1 MGHRA and CDR2 YSYEKL. The CDR3 coding sequence is TGCGCCAGCAGCCAAGATTCAACCGGGGTTGGCTACACCTTC. This translates into CASSQDSTGVGYTF.

This clone was found once. The rearrangement joins TRBV11-2 to TRBJ2-7; 9 positions match TRBD1. V shed 5 bases and J 5 bases; nucleotides not matched to a gene: 10. The germline V gene has CDR1 SGHAT and CDR2 FQNNGV. The CDR3 contains 15 residues. CDR3 sequence reads: CASSLRGTGYDEQYF. CDR3 bases: TGTGCCAGCAGCCTACGGGGGACAGGGTATGACGAGCAGTACTTC.

The V and J genes are TRBV30 and TRBJ1-1; no clear D gene. The CDR3 has 14 residues. Germline assignment: CDR1 GTSNPN and CDR2 SVGIG (reference sequence). V gave up 0 bases and J gave up 1 base, with 9 bases separating them. CDR3 in amino acids: CAWSVDLENTEAFF. The CDR3 coding sequence is TGTGCCTGGAGTGTAGACCTAGAGAACACTGAAGCTTTCTTT.

The DNA for the CDR3 is TGTGCCAGCAGTGTTACAGGTGGGACAGATACGCAGTATTTT. This encodes CASSVTGGTDTQYF. This chain links TRBV2 with TRBJ2-3; TRBD1 is a possible D gene (5 bases). The CDR3 runs 14 residues. Trimming removed 4 bases at V and 3 bases at J, with 11 bases between. In germline, CDR1 is SNHLY, CDR2 FYNNEI.

This clone was seen once. This chain joins TRBV5-6 and TRBJ2-5; 7 bases match TRBD2. The CDR3 runs 15 residues. Per germline, CDR1 SGHDT and CDR2 YYEEEE. V lost 1 base, J lost 5 bases, and 8 bases stayed unmatched. The CDR3 coding sequence is TGTGCCAGCAGCTTGTTTGGGGGGGGAGGGGAGACCCAGTACTTC. This codes for CASSLFGGGGETQYF.

This rearrangement joins TRBV4-1 to TRBJ1-1; 8 bases align to TRBD1. Trimming removed 6 bases from V and 1 base from J; junction bases left unmatched: 13. The CDR3 is 17 amino acids. The V gene's germline CDR1 is MGHRA and CDR2 YSYEKL. CDR3 residues: CASSRPTGGLGNTEAFF. The CDR3 region has the DNA TGCGCCAGCAGTCGGCCTACAGGGGGATTGGGGAACACTGAAGCTTTCTTT.

The chain employs TRBV7-2 and TRBJ2-7; D is ambiguous. Germline V gene lookup returns CDR1 SGHTA and CDR2 FQGNSA. The CDR3 consists of 11 residues. Trimming removed 2 bases from V and 7 bases from J, with 6 bases in between. The CDR3 here is CASSLTREQYF. In DNA form, the CDR3 reads TGTGCCAGCAGCTTAACGAGAGAGCAGTACTTC.

This chain links TRBV9 with TRBJ2-3; 10 bases line up with TRBD1. J gave up 3 bases and V 3 bases, and 1 base lay outside the gene matches. Germline V lookup: CDR1 SGDLS, CDR2 YYNGEE. The CDR3 totals 14 residues. The CDR3 region is CASSAGQGTDTQYF. The CDR3 DNA follows: TGTGCCAGCAGCGCGGGACAGGGGACAGATACGCAGTATTTT.

The chain has TRBV6-4 and TRBJ2-3; TRBD2 agrees at 9 bases. The CDR3 runs to 14 residues. Unmatched junction bases numbered 5, after V lost 5 bases and J lost 5 bases. Germline V gives CDR1 MRHNA, CDR2 SNTAGT. CDR3 sequence (DNA): TGTGCCAGCAGTTTTAGCGGGGGAGGAGATACGCAGTATTTT. Its translation: CASSFSGGGDTQYF.

The chain joins TRBV5-1 to TRBJ2-1; the D is unclear. The germline V gene has CDR1 SGHRS and CDR2 YFSETQ. V was clipped by 1 base and J by 0 bases, with 5 bases between them. The CDR3 totals 14 residues. DNA of the CDR3: TGCGCCAGCAGCTTGCAGAGCTCCTACAATGAGCAGTTCTTC. It yields the protein CASSLQSSYNEQFF.

The CDR3 DNA follows: TGTGCCAGCAGCCAAGGCTTACAGGGGGCGGGCTATGGCTACACCTTC. Protein: CASSQGLQGAGYGYTF. V gene TRBV4-2 combines with J gene TRBJ1-2; 9 bases map to TRBD1. CDR3 length equals 16 residues. Germline CDR1 and CDR2: LGHNA and YNFKEQ. Unmatched junction bases numbered 7, after V lost 1 base and J lost 4 bases.